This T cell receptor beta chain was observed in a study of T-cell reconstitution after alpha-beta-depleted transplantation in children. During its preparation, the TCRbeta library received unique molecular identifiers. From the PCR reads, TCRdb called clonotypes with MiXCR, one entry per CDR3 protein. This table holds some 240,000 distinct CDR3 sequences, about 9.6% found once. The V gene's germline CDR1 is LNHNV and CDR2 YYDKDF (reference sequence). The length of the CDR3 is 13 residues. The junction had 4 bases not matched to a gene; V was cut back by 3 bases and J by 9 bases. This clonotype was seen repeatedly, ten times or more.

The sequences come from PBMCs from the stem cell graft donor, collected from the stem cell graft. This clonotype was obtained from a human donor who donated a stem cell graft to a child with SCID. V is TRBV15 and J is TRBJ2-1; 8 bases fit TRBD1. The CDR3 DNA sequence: TGTGCCACCAGCAGGGTCGACAGGGGTGAGCAGTTCTTC. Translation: CATSRVDRGEQFF.